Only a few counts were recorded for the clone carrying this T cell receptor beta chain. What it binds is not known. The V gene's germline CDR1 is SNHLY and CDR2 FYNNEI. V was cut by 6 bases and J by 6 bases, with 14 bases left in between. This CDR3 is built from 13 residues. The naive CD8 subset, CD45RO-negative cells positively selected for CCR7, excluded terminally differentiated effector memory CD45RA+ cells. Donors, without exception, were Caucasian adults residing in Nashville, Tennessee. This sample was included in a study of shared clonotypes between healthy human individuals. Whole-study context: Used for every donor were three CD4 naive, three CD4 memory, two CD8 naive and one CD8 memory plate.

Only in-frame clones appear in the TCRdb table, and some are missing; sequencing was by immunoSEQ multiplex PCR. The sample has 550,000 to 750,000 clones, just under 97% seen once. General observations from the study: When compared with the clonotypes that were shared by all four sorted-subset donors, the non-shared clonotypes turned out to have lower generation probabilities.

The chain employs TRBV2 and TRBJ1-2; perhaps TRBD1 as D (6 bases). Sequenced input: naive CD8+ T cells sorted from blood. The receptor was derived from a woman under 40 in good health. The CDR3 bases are TGTGCCAGCAGGAAGGAGAACAGGGATGGCTACACCTTC. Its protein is CASRKENRDGYTF.